Each of the 7 T cell receptor beta chains below was sequenced from the same sample in a study of shared clonotypes between healthy human individuals. Positive CCR7 selection of CD45RO-negative cells yielded the naive CD8 cells, and terminally differentiated effector memory CD45RA+ cells were excluded. Sequenced by immunoSEQ multiplex PCR; TCRdb stores in-frame clones only, minus some. Of 2 million to 2.5 million clones in the sample, less than 95% were seen once. The source material was naive CD8+ T cells sorted from blood. Receptor source: a man aged 18-30 years in good health.

This chain links TRBV5-1 with TRBJ1-1; D gene ambiguous. Trimming took 3 bases from V and 0 from J, leaving 12 bases between them. The CDR3 consists of 15 residues. Per the germline V gene, CDR1 is SGHRS and CDR2 is YFSETQ. The CDR3 bases are TGCGCCAGCAGCTCGCCCCCCGAGATGAACACTGAAGCTTTCTTT. Its translation is CASSSPPEMNTEAFF.

The rearrangement uses TRBV27 and TRBJ2-1, with D tentatively TRBD1 (6 bases). The CDR3 runs to 14 residues. The V gene lost 2 bases and the J gene lost 8 bases, with 13 bases spanning the gap. Germline values: CDR1 MNHEY, CDR2 SMNVEV (reference sequence). The CDR3: CASSLGQPFDEQFF. The CDR3 DNA is TGTGCCAGCAGTTTAGGACAGCCCTTCGATGAGCAGTTCTTC.

This clone was detected only once. Other DNA sequences in this specimen translate into the identical CDR3. The chain employs TRBV13 and TRBJ2-7, with 10 nucleotides matching TRBD1. Germline-derived CDR1 and CDR2 are PRHDT and FYEKMQ (reference sequence). V lost 4 bases to trimming and J lost 3 bases; unmatched junction nucleotides: 3. CDR3 length equals 14 residues. CDR3 protein: CASSSRDRGYEQYF. The CDR3, as DNA: TGTGCCAGCAGCTCGAGGGACAGGGGCTACGAGCAGTACTTC. Filled out from reference TRBV13 and TRBJ2-7, the complete variable domain reads AAGVIQSPRHLIKEKRETATLKCYPIPRHDTVYWYQQGPGQDPQFLISFYEKMQSDKGSIPDRFSAQQFSDYHSELNMSSLELGDSALYFCASSSRDRGYEQYFGPGTRLTVT.

This rearrangement joins TRBV5-6 to TRBJ2-7, with 9 positions matching TRBD1. This CDR3 is built from 15 residues. The germline V gene encodes CDR1 SGHDT and CDR2 YYEEEE. V trimming: 4 bases; J trimming: 4 bases; junction bases outside the gene matches: 9. CDR3 bases: TGTGCCAGCAGCCTAACCGGGACAGGGAGATACGAGCAGTACTTC. Protein sequence: CASSLTGTGRYEQYF.

This chain joins TRBV6-1 and TRBJ2-7; either TRBD1 or TRBD2 may fit D (5 bases each). This CDR3 region has 16 residues. Germline CDR1 is MNHNS and CDR2 is SASEGT. Trimming pared 3 bases from V and 1 base from J, leaving 16 bases between. CDR3 sequence (DNA): TGTGCCAGCAGTGATCCCGGGGCAGCCCAATCCTACGAGCAGTACTTC. Its translation is CASSDPGAAQSYEQYF.

V is TRBV7-2 and J is TRBJ2-3, with 11 bases identical to TRBD2. The CDR3 spans 16 residues. V trimming: 2 bases; J trimming: 4 bases; junction bases outside the gene matches: 5. CDR1 is SGHTA, CDR2 FQGNSA, per germline. In nucleotides, the CDR3 is TGTGCCAGCAGCTTATCTACTAGCGGGGGATCAGATACGCAGTATTTT. Translation: CASSLSTSGGSDTQYF.

This chain connects TRBV10-3 to TRBJ1-2; D is undetermined. V was cut by 0 bases and J by 8 bases, with 10 bases left in between. CDR1 and CDR2 (germline): ENHRY, SYGVKD. The CDR3 contains 13 residues. CDR3 in amino acids: CAISESNQYGYTF. The DNA for the CDR3 is TGTGCCATCAGTGAGTCGAACCAGTACGGCTACACCTTC.